A single sample is the source of the 10 T cell receptor beta chains below, sequenced in a study of shared clonotypes between healthy human individuals. Produced via immunoSEQ multiplex PCR; TCRdb's table is partial and in-frame only. The sample shows approximately 600,000 clones, 95% of them seen only once. CD45RO negativity and positive selection for CCR7 defined naive CD8 cells, a population that excluded terminally differentiated effector memory CD45RA+ cells. Sequencing was performed on naive CD8+ T cells sorted from blood. These receptors were collected from a woman aged 25-40 years in good health.

The gene calls are TRBV28 and TRBJ1-3; TRBD1 matches 7 bases. Germline CDR1 and CDR2: MDHEN and SYDVKM. This CDR3 comprises 17 residues. J gave up 3 bases and V 11 bases, and 19 bases lay outside the gene matches. CDR3 bases: TGTGCCGTAAGACAGCTCCTACCAGACAGGGTTGGAAACACCATATATTTT. It translates to CAVRQLLPDRVGNTIYF.

About this clone itself: This may be a read error, as it is one base from a much larger clone. Other DNA variants within this sample encode the same CDR3. V usage is TRBV5-4 and J usage is TRBJ2-5; D gene ambiguous. V lost 0 bases and J 3 bases, leaving 6 bases between the germline ends. Germline CDR1 and CDR2: SGHNT and YYREEE (reference sequence). The CDR3 has 13 residues. This CDR3 reads CASSLEVEETQYF. In DNA, the CDR3 is TGTGCCAGCAGCTTGGAGGTAGAAGAGACCCAGTACTTC.

This CDR3 reads CASRGPYGYTF. In nucleotides, the CDR3 is TGTGCCAGCCGGGGACCCTATGGCTACACCTTC. V and J are TRBV6-5 and TRBJ1-2; D is perhaps TRBD1 (5 bases). The CDR3 totals 11 residues. V lost 8 bases and J 4 bases, leaving 8 bases between the germline ends. The germline gives CDR1 MNHEY, CDR2 SVGAGI.

This clone was seen just once. The J gene is TRBJ2-7, the V gene TRBV5-1, with TRBD1 matching 8 bases. The trim removed 5 bases at V and 2 bases at J, leaving 6 bases unmatched. Germline-derived CDR1 and CDR2 are SGHRS and YFSETQ. The CDR3 has 14 residues. The CDR3 spells CASRSGQATYEQYF. CDR3 nucleotide sequence: TGCGCCAGCAGATCGGGACAGGCAACCTACGAGCAGTACTTC. Using reference TRBV5-1 and TRBJ2-7 for the parts outside the CDR3, the full variable domain is KAGVTQTPRYLIKTRGQQVTLSCSPISGHRSVSWYQQTPGQGLQFLFEYFSETQRNKGNFPGRFSGRQFSNSRSEMNVSTLELGDSALYLCASRSGQATYEQYFGPGTRLTVT.

V gene TRBV2 combines with J gene TRBJ2-3; TRBD1 matches 7 bases. The CDR3 has 14 residues. The V gene's germline CDR1 is SNHLY and CDR2 FYNNEI. The V and J ends lost 6 bases and 2 bases, in that order; junction bases with no gene match: 5. The CDR3 nucleotides are TGTGCCAGCAGAGAGACAGGGTACACAGATACGCAGTATTTT. Translated, it gives CASRETGYTDTQYF.

CDR3 DNA sequence: TGTGCCAGCAGCTTAGCCAAGGTAGTGGGCAATGAGCAGTTCTTC. This translates into CASSLAKVVGNEQFF. The rearrangement uses TRBV7-9 and TRBJ2-1; D gene uncertain. The CDR3 loop spans 15 amino acids. Trimming shortened V by 0 bases and J by 6 bases, and 12 bases separated the two germline ends. The V gene's germline CDR1 is SEHNR and CDR2 FQNEAQ (reference sequence).

The chain uses TRBV14 and TRBJ1-1; 7 bases fit TRBD1. Trimming removed 4 bases from V and 0 bases from J; junction bases left unmatched: 5. This CDR3 has 15 amino acids. Germline V gene sequence: CDR1 SGHDN, CDR2 FVKESK. For the CDR3, the DNA is TGTGCCAGCAGCCGCCGGGGACAGTTGAACACTGAAGCTTTCTTT. Amino acids: CASSRRGQLNTEAFF.

The chain recombines TRBV5-4 with TRBJ2-7; 14 nucleotides match TRBD2. V lost 0 bases, J lost 4 bases, and 0 bases stayed unmatched. The CDR3 sequence is 15 residues long. Germline CDR1 and CDR2: SGHNT and YYREEE (reference sequence). CDR3 bases: TGTGCCAGCAGCTTGGGACTAGCGGGAGGGTACGAGCAGTACTTC. Translating it yields CASSLGLAGGYEQYF.

The chain uses TRBV6-6 and TRBJ2-2, with 9 nucleotides matching TRBD2. From germline, CDR1 is MNHNY and CDR2 SVGAGI (reference sequence). There are 13 residues in the CDR3. The junction had 4 bases not matched to a gene; V was cut back by 7 bases and J by 7 bases. The CDR3 spells CASKAGGVGELFF. CDR3 nucleotides: TGTGCCAGCAAAGCGGGAGGTGTCGGGGAGCTGTTTTTT.

CDR3 nucleotides: TGTGCCAGCAGCTTTAAGGGAGGTGAAAAACTGTTTTTT. It specifies CASSFKGGEKLFF. The chain employs TRBV7-9 and TRBJ1-4; D unresolved. There are 13 residues in the CDR3. CDR1 and CDR2 (germline): SEHNR, FQNEAQ (reference sequence). Trimming removed 3 bases at V and 7 bases at J, with 9 bases between. The full variable domain, its missing parts supplied by reference TRBV7-9 and TRBJ1-4, is DTGVSQNPRHKITKRGQNVTFRCDPISEHNRLYWYRQTLGQGPEFLTYFQNEAQLEKSRLLSDRFSAERPKGSFSTLEIQRTEQGDSAMYLCASSFKGGEKLFFGSGTQLSVL.